This is a list of T cell receptor beta chains from one sample in a study of shared clonotypes between healthy human individuals. Sequenced by immunoSEQ multiplex PCR; TCRdb stores in-frame clones only, minus some. The sample consists of 1.5 million to 1.9 million clones, about 98% of them appearing once. Sequenced material: naive CD4+ T cells sorted from blood. These receptors were obtained from a man aged 25 to 45 in good health. CDR3s include the opening cysteine and the closing phenylalanine or tryptophan. Size is omitted from some rows. Given values are once, few, many or a class for expanded clones.

v_gene	abundance	CDR3aa
TRBV10-1	.	CASSAQGSSGNTIYF
TRBV1	.	CTSSQVPTGRETNEKLFF
TRBV28	.	CASSLDQGRLSAEAFF
TRBV7-2	.	CASSLNSNQPQHF
TRBV28	.	CASTWGDTPNYGYTF
TRBV6-5	.	CASKNPGTVNEQFF
TRBV5-1	.	CASSSETDEQYF
TRBV5-6	.	CASSFNKISGANVLTF
TRBV6-1	.	CASSALAGPASVTDTQYF
TRBV7-6	once	CASSIFRGQGMILNGYTF
TRBV5-1	once	CASSAEETQYF
TRBV2	.	CASSERTTGSQPQHF
TRBV7-9	.	CASSSGRSGSYNEQFF
TRBV28	.	CASSPPPRYEQYF
TRBV13	.	CASSTLDPTDPGEYGYTF
TRBV29-1	.	CSTNPGSYNEQFF
TRBV19	.	CASGTGPYEQYF
TRBV5-4	.	CASSLGGPKANEKLFF
TRBV6-6	once	CASSKTSVEYNEQFF
TRBV28	once	CASSSLPLLEGFFNEQFF
TRBV2	.	CASSEDVTDTQYF
TRBV6-6	once	CASSYGDRDTGELFF
TRBV19	.	CATPQTSSYEQYF
TRBV23-1	.	CASRGRHTDTDTQYF
TRBV7-3	.	CASSLGGLDTGELFF
TRBV6-5	.	CASSWASSGYEQYF
TRBV9	.	CASSAQGSASYNEQFF
TRBV10-1	.	CASSRHTGELFF
TRBV4-3	.	CASSQDTGVRANYGYTF
TRBV7-2	.	CASSKGGSSADTQYF
TRBV5-1	.	CASSADRRTGELFF
TRBV4-1	once	CASSQDDDYSGNTIYF
TRBV7-9	.	CASSFQGFDGNTIYF
TRBV5-1	once	CASSLSPYTDTQYF
TRBV19	once	CASSHDRVRGTGELFF
TRBV5-6	.	CASSPGGWIPIYTF
TRBV9	once	CASSPKVRQGRAEQYF
TRBV5-1	.	CASSLALDFPETQYF
TRBV5-6	.	CASSTTAWPSYEQYF
TRBV6-5	.	CASSYDRYQPQHF
TRBV5-4	.	CASSPPGSGARPYTF
TRBV5-4	.	CASSYRGNTEAFF
TRBV28	.	CASSSRTQRSEAFF
TRBV30	.	CAWRGRETQYF
TRBV5-5	.	CASSLFQIRGSEQYF
TRBV6-9	.	CASRPRTGKNVNIFTDTQYF
TRBV5-4	.	CASSTPGIWYYGYTF
TRBV18	.	CASSPQNGKTQYF